This T cell receptor beta chain was recovered during a study of chronic HIV infection and antiretroviral therapy. Via MiXCR, TCRdb re-called the 5' RACE reads, giving one row per CDR3 protein. The data hold roughly 39,000 distinct CDR3 sequences, with 8% to 10% observed a single time. Germline CDR1 is MGHRA and CDR2 is YSYEKL. The CDR3 has 13 residues. After removal of 3 bases from V and 7 bases from J, the junction contained 5 bases not matched to a gene. This clonotype came up many times. The clonotype was recovered from an adult who had HIV and had not received antiretroviral therapy, or was an uninfected healthy control (not recorded which). The sample consisted of peripheral blood. The chain links TRBV4-1 to TRBJ2-7; 8 bases agree with TRBD2. CDR3 loop: CASSHHGGGEQYF. Here the CDR3 DNA reads TGCGCCAGCAGCCACCACGGCGGGGGGGAGCAGTACTTC.